This record concerns one TCR beta chain sequence. The target antigen is unknown. These data come from a study of human T cells and chemical hapten exposure. Study information: Diphenylcyclopropenone was applied weekly to patients' scalps across the approximately 25-week study. Reading of the patch tests, which applied 0.01% DPC to the upper back, occurred at 6 days.

Time point defined: patch test 1, 2 weeks after DPC sensitization. Treatment: therapeutic diphenylcyclopropenone sensitization with weekly scalp DPC. Alopecia patients, 18 to 70 years old and DPC-suitable, served as donors. The study's findings and limits: There was no change with DPC sensitization in TCRs above 1 in 1000 frequency.

TCRdb reprocessed the RACE reads via MiXCR and lists one record per CDR3 protein. Of tens of thousands of distinct CDR3 sequences detected, around 30% appear once; the ten largest clones hold roughly 10%. The length of the CDR3 is 11 residues. Germline V gene sequence: CDR1 SNHLY, CDR2 FYNNEI. V lost 1 base and J 9 bases, leaving 4 bases between the germline ends. The specimen comprised whole blood, sampled in connection with sensitization to the hapten diphenylcyclopropenone (DPC). The origin of this receptor is a man aged 35-49 years with alopecia areata. Some clones in this sample may be carry-over from other donors' samples. The rearrangement links TRBV2 to TRBJ1-5; D call uncertain. The CDR3 DNA reads as TGTGCCAGCAGTGAAGTCGGGCCCCAGCATTTT. Protein sequence: CASSEVGPQHF.